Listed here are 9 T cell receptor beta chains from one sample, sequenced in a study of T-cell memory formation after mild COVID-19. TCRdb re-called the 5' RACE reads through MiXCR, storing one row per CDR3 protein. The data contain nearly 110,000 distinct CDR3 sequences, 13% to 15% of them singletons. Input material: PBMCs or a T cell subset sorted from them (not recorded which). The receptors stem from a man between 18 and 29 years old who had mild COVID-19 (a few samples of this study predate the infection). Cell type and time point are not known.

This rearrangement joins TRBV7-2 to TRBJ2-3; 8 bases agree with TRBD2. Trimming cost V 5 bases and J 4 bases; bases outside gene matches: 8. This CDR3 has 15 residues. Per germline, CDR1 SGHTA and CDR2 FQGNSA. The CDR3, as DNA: TGTGCCAGCAGCACCCCCGGGGGGGCATCAGATACGCAGTATTTT. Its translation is CASSTPGGASDTQYF.

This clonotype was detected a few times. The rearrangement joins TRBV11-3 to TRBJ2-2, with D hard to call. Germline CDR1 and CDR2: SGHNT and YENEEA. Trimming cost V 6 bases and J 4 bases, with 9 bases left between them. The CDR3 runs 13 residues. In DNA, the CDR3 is TGTGCCAGCAGGCCATCGGGCACCGGGGAGCTGTTTTTT. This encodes CASRPSGTGELFF.

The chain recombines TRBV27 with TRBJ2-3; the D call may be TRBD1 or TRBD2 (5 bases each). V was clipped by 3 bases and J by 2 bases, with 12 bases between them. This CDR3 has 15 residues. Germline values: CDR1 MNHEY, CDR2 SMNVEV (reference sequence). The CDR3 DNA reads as TGTGCCAGCAGTTTGGGGACGACTCCCACAGATACGCAGTATTTT. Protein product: CASSLGTTPTDTQYF.

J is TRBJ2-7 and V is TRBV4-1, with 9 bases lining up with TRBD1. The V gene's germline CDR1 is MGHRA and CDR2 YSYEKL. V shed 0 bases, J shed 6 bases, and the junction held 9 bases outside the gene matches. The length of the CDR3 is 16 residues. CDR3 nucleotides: TGCGCCAGCAGCCAAGAAATTGGGACAGGGCTCAGCGAGCAGTACGTC. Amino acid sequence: CASSQEIGTGLSEQYV.

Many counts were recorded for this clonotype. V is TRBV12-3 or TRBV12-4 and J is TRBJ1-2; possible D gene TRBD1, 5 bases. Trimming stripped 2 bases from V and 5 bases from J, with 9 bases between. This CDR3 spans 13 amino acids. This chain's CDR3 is CASSLFRDYGYTF. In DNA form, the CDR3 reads TGTGCCAGCAGTTTATTCAGGGATTATGGCTACACCTTC.

The chain's CDR3 is CASSDGVRQPQETQYF. The CDR3 DNA reads as TGTGCCAGCAGCGATGGGGTAAGGCAGCCCCAAGAGACCCAGTACTTC. The V and J genes are TRBV9 and TRBJ2-5; D ambiguous. The CDR3 consists of 16 residues. The germline V and J ends were trimmed by 3 bases and 1 base, with 16 bases remaining between them. Germline CDR1 is SGDLS and CDR2 is YYNGEE.

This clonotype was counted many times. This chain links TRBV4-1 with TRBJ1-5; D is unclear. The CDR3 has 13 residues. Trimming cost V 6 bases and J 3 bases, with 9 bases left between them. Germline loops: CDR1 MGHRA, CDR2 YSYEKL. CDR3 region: CASSRDINQPQHF. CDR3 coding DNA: TGCGCCAGCAGTCGGGATATCAATCAGCCCCAGCATTTT.

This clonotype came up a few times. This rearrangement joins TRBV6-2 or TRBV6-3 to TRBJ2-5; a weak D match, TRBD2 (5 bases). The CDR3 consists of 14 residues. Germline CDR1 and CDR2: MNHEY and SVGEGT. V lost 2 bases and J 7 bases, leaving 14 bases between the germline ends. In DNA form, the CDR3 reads TGTGCCAGCAGTTACCTCCGGGCCCGGGGGACCCAGTACTTC. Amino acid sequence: CASSYLRARGTQYF.

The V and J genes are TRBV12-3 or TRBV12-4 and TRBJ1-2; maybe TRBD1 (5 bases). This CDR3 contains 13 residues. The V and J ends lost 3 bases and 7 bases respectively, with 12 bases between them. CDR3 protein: CASSLEGDFGYTF. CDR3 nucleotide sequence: TGTGCCAGCAGTTTGGAAGGGGATTTTGGCTACACCTTC.